The 16 T cell receptor beta chains below were found in one sample sequenced in a study of T cell responses to AZD1222 COVID-19 vaccine. Data came from immunoSEQ multiplex PCR; TCRdb stores just in-frame clones and leaves some out. This table has tens of thousands of clones, about 83% appearing once. The sample consisted of peripheral blood, taken 28 days after the second AZD1222 dose. The source is an adult who received the AZD1222 COVID-19 vaccine.

The V call is TRBV28, the J call TRBJ1-3, with 8 bases fitting TRBD1. Unmatched junction bases numbered 6, after V lost 5 bases and J lost 0 bases. This CDR3 contains 16 residues. In germline, CDR1 is MDHEN, CDR2 SYDVKM. The CDR3 bases are TGTGCCAGCAGTCCCGGACAGGGAAACTCTGGAAACACCATATATTTT. This sequence encodes CASSPGQGNSGNTIYF.

The genes are TRBV11-2 and TRBJ1-1; unclear D gene. The CDR3 contains 13 residues. V was shortened by 5 bases and J by 0 bases, with 7 bases between the two germline ends. Germline-derived CDR1 and CDR2 are SGHAT and FQNNGV. The CDR3 DNA reads as TGTGCCAGCAGCCTATACATGAACACTGAAGCTTTCTTT. This codes for CASSLYMNTEAFF. Based on the CDR3 plus reference TRBV11-2 and TRBJ1-1, the full variable domain is EAGVAQSPRYKIIEKRQSVAFWCNPISGHATLYWYQQILGQGPKLLIQFQNNGVVDDSQLPKDRFSAERLKGVDSTLKIQPAKLEDSAVYLCASSLYMNTEAFFGQGTRLTVV.

CDR3 DNA: TGTGCCAGCAGTTTTTGGAGCCGAGGGGGAACTCAGCCCCAGCATTTT. Its protein is CASSFWSRGGTQPQHF. J is TRBJ1-5 and V is TRBV28, with TRBD1 as a possible D gene (6 bases). Germline CDR1 is MDHEN and CDR2 is SYDVKM. Trimming left V 3 bases short and J 6 bases short, with 18 bases between. The CDR3 covers 16 residues. Full variable domain (rest looked up from reference TRBV28 and TRBJ1-5): DVKVTQSSRYLVKRTGEKVFLECVQDMDHENMFWYRQDPGLGLRLIYFSYDVKMKEKGDIPEGYSVSREKKERFSLILESASTNQTSMYLCASSFWSRGGTQPQHFGDGTRLSIL.

The V gene is TRBV27, the J gene TRBJ2-1; 8 bases line up with TRBD1. The germline V gene encodes CDR1 MNHEY and CDR2 SMNVEV (reference sequence). Unmatched junction bases numbered 5, after V lost 0 bases and J lost 13 bases. This CDR3 is built from 13 residues. CDR3 coding DNA: TGTGCCAGCAGTTTATCGTGGACAGGGAAACAGTTCTTC. It specifies CASSLSWTGKQFF.

The chain recombines TRBV18 with TRBJ2-3; no firm D call. This CDR3 is built from 13 residues. Germline CDR1 KGHSH, CDR2 LQKENI. Trimming removed 6 bases at V and 2 bases at J, with 9 bases between. DNA for the CDR3: TGTGCCAGCTCGAATCCGTACACAGATACGCAGTATTTT. This translates into CASSNPYTDTQYF.

This rearrangement joins TRBV6-5 to TRBJ1-1; D possibly corresponds to TRBD1 (5 bases). CDR1 and CDR2 (germline): MNHEY, SVGAGI. V was trimmed by 6 bases and J by 0 bases, leaving 14 bases between them. The CDR3 is made up of 15 amino acids. The CDR3 region has the DNA TGTGCCAGCAGCTGGACAACGTTGATGAACACTGAAGCTTTCTTT. The encoded protein is CASSWTTLMNTEAFF.

This clone is a singleton in its sample. This sequence joins TRBV6-5 and TRBJ2-3; the D call may be TRBD1 or TRBD2 (5 bases each). Trimming pared 5 bases from V and 1 base from J, leaving 10 bases between. The CDR3 has 14 amino acids. CDR1 is MNHEY and CDR2 is SVGAGI in the germline V gene. CDR3 region: CASSPRGRTDTQYF. CDR3 DNA: TGTGCCAGCAGTCCCCGGGGACGCACAGATACGCAGTATTTT.

This clone was seen a handful of times. V is TRBV28 and J is TRBJ2-7, with D perhaps TRBD1 or TRBD2 (5 bases each). Trimming removed 1 base from V and 3 bases from J, with 10 bases in between. Germline loops: CDR1 MDHEN, CDR2 SYDVKM. The CDR3 has 14 residues. The CDR3 nucleotides are TGTGCCAGCAGTTTATCGGGACGGTTCTACGAGCAGTACTTC. Protein: CASSLSGRFYEQYF.

The chain carries TRBV7-8 and TRBJ1-3; 7 bases are shared with TRBD1. V lost 2 bases and J lost 2; bases outside the gene matches: 3. The germline gives CDR1 SGHVS, CDR2 FQNEAQ. The CDR3 has 15 residues. The CDR3 DNA is TGTGCCAGCAGCTTACCCGGGACAGCTGGAAACACCATATATTTT. Translating gives CASSLPGTAGNTIYF.

V is TRBV13 and J is TRBJ1-6, with 8 bases that match TRBD1. This CDR3 contains 14 residues. The V gene's germline CDR1 is PRHDT and CDR2 FYEKMQ (reference sequence). V trimming: 0 bases; J trimming: 10 bases; junction bases outside the gene matches: 2. CDR3 in DNA: TGTGCCAGCAGCTTAGGGCAGGGGGCCTCACCCCTCCACTTT. Encoded protein: CASSLGQGASPLHF.

A few counts support this clone. This chain links TRBV10-3 with TRBJ1-1, with 9 bases fitting TRBD1. The junction had 2 bases not matched to a gene; V was cut back by 6 bases and J by 3 bases. The CDR3 sequence is 13 residues long. Germline V gene sequence: CDR1 ENHRY, CDR2 SYGVKD. The CDR3 region is CAIRDRGDTEAFF. Written as DNA, the CDR3 is TGTGCCATCAGGGACAGGGGAGACACTGAAGCTTTCTTT.

CDR3 sequence (DNA): TGTGCCAGCTCACCACAATCGACTGAAGCTTTCTTT. Translation gives CASSPQSTEAFF. The V and J genes are TRBV18 and TRBJ1-1; the D is unclear. This CDR3 has 12 amino acids. Germline values: CDR1 KGHSH, CDR2 LQKENI. Trimming cost V 1 base and J 5 bases, with 5 bases left between them.

V usage is TRBV6-2 or TRBV6-3 and J usage is TRBJ1-6; a weak D match, TRBD1 (6 bases). V was shortened by 6 bases and J by 9 bases, with 24 bases between the two germline ends. The CDR3 loop spans 17 amino acids. The germline V gene has CDR1 MNHEY and CDR2 SVGEGT. CDR3 DNA sequence: TGTGCCAGCAGCCCTGCCGGAACCGGGGGGGCAAGTTCACCCCTCCACTTT. This codes for CASSPAGTGGASSPLHF.

The chain couples TRBV5-1 to TRBJ2-5; 7 bases match TRBD1. The junction had 7 bases not matched to a gene; V was cut back by 0 bases and J by 5 bases. Germline V lookup: CDR1 SGHRS, CDR2 YFSETQ. The CDR3 loop spans 15 amino acids. The CDR3 nucleotides are TGCGCCAGCAGCTTGGGACAGGGCGGAGGTGAGACCCAGTACTTC. Translating it yields CASSLGQGGGETQYF.

This sequence joins TRBV18 and TRBJ1-5, with D uncertain. The V end lost 2 bases, the J end lost 0 bases, and 11 bases lay between the germline ends. The CDR3 covers 16 residues. Germline CDR1 KGHSH, CDR2 LQKENI. The CDR3 loop reads CASSPIGTNSNQPQHF. CDR3 DNA: TGTGCCAGCTCACCAATAGGTACTAATAGCAATCAGCCCCAGCATTTT.

This chain connects TRBV2 to TRBJ2-7; TRBD2 might be the D (5 bases). CDR3 size: 14 residues. V lost 5 bases to trimming and J lost 0 bases, with 11 bases between them. Germline CDR1 reads SNHLY; CDR2 reads FYNNEI. DNA for the CDR3: TGTGCCAGCAGTTCTACGGGGAGCTCCTACGAGCAGTACTTC. Translating gives CASSSTGSSYEQYF.